The 24 T cell receptor beta chains presented below share a single source sample, sequenced in a study of shared clonotypes between healthy human individuals. Sequencing was performed with immunoSEQ multiplex PCR; in TCRdb, only in-frame clones are kept and a portion is missing. The sample lists about 490,000 clones, over 65% occurring once. Sequenced input: PBMCs. The receptors shown here come from a woman aged 40 to 50 in good health. Some clones in this sample may be carry-over from other donors' samples.

This clone has at least ten counts. Other DNA sequences in the sample encode the same CDR3. Here the CDR3 reads CASSPRGLANYNEQFF. The CDR3 DNA reads TGTGCCAGCAGCCCTAGGGGACTAGCCAACTACAATGAGCAGTTCTTC. The chain links TRBV11-2 to TRBJ2-1; TRBD2 matches at 9 bases. Germline trimming cut 5 bases from V and 3 bases from J; bases unmatched to any gene: 8. This CDR3 contains 16 residues. CDR1 is SGHAT, CDR2 FQNNGV, per germline.

V and J are TRBV14 and TRBJ1-5; D is possibly TRBD1 (5 bases). In germline, CDR1 is SGHDN, CDR2 FVKESK. CDR3 length: 15 residues. The germline V and J ends were trimmed by 2 bases and 2 bases, with 10 bases remaining between them. CDR3 region: CASSQSGAGNQPQHF. CDR3 coding DNA: TGTGCCAGCAGCCAAAGTGGGGCTGGCAATCAGCCCCAGCATTTT.

The V gene is TRBV9, the J gene TRBJ2-1, with 9 nucleotides matching TRBD2. Germline V lookup: CDR1 SGDLS, CDR2 YYNGEE. This CDR3 has 16 residues. Unmatched junction bases numbered 16, after V lost 0 bases and J lost 15 bases. The CDR3 region is CASSVELAGDMAFLFF. CDR3 sequence (DNA): TGTGCCAGCAGCGTAGAACTAGCGGGCGATATGGCTTTTTTGTTCTTC.

CDR3 nucleotides: TGTGCCAGCAGCAAGGGACAGGGGAATTCTGGCTACACCTTC. Translating gives CASSKGQGNSGYTF. This chain links TRBV7-9 with TRBJ1-2, with 10 bases that match TRBD1. CDR3 length equals 14 residues. The V gene's germline CDR1 is SEHNR and CDR2 FQNEAQ (reference sequence). The trim removed 5 bases at V and 7 bases at J, leaving 7 bases unmatched.

Points on this clone: A read error is likely here: a far larger clone is one base away. No conserved phenylalanine or tryptophan ends this CDR3, so it is likely a read error. The chain employs TRBV20-1 and TRBJ2-7; D call uncertain. The CDR3 is 10 amino acids. V lost 6 bases to trimming and J lost 4 bases, with 7 bases between them. Germline CDR1 and CDR2: DFQATT and SNEGSKA (reference sequence). The CDR3 sequence: CSALGYEQYL. CDR3 in DNA: TGCAGTGCCTTAGGGTACGAGCAGTACCTC.

This chain uses TRBV30 with TRBJ2-6; D remains unclear. Germline CDR1 is GTSNPN and CDR2 is SVGIG (reference sequence). The CDR3 consists of 14 residues. The CDR3 DNA reads TGTGCTTTTGCACGGAACTCTGGGGCCAACGTCCTGACTTTC. It encodes CAFARNSGANVLTF.

In this sample, this clone turned up once. The chain links TRBV2 to TRBJ2-3; 7 bases align to TRBD1. This CDR3 has 15 residues. Trimming cost V 6 bases and J 2 bases; bases outside gene matches: 8. Germline lookup yields CDR1 SNHLY and CDR2 FYNNEI. In DNA form, the CDR3 reads TGTGCCAGCAGACACCGACAGGGACACACAGATACGCAGTATTTT. Amino acid sequence: CASRHRQGHTDTQYF.

This clone was picked up one time. The chain joins TRBV7-8 to TRBJ2-5; possibly TRBD1 for D (6 bases). The CDR3 covers 13 residues. Germline CDR1 SGHVS, CDR2 FQNEAQ. With 4 bases removed from V and 5 bases from J, the gap between germline ends came to 11 bases. The CDR3 DNA reads as TGTGCCAGCAGCTCAGGGGTAGGGGAGACCCAGTACTTC. Its protein is CASSSGVGETQYF.

This clone occurred a few times. The CDR3 coding sequence is TGTGCCATCAACAGGGGAGACATGGGGAACACTGAAGCTTTCTTT. It codes for CAINRGDMGNTEAFF. The chain is built from TRBV10-3 and TRBJ1-1; 7 bases are shared with TRBD1. The germline CDR1 and CDR2 sequences are ENHRY and SYGVKD. The length of the CDR3 is 15 residues. V gave up 7 bases and J gave up 1 base; unmatched junction bases: 9.

The chain carries TRBV5-4 and TRBJ2-1; D is unclear. This CDR3 spans 13 amino acids. Germline loops: CDR1 SGHNT, CDR2 YYREEE (reference sequence). With 0 bases removed from V and 6 bases from J, the gap between germline ends came to 7 bases. The CDR3 spells CASSLVSSNEQFF. The CDR3 nucleotides read TGTGCCAGCAGCTTGGTGTCTAGCAATGAGCAGTTCTTC.

The chain combines TRBV2 with TRBJ1-1; no clear D. Between the trimmed V and J ends, which lost 5 bases and 4 bases, there was a span of 8 bases. Germline lookup yields CDR1 SNHLY and CDR2 FYNNEI. This CDR3 spans 12 amino acids. The CDR3: CASSLWGTEAFF. Here the CDR3 DNA reads TGTGCCAGCAGTCTATGGGGCACTGAAGCTTTCTTT.

The rearrangement links TRBV2 to TRBJ1-2; the D is unclear. The CDR3 spans 14 residues. Trimming removed 1 base at V and 3 bases at J, with 9 bases between. CDR1 SNHLY and CDR2 FYNNEI come from the germline V gene. In DNA form, the CDR3 reads TGTGCCAGCAGTGAAGGGGCGGTCTACTATGGCTACACCTTC. This sequence encodes CASSEGAVYYGYTF.

The rearrangement joins TRBV28 to TRBJ1-2; no firm D call. CDR1 MDHEN and CDR2 SYDVKM come from the germline V gene. Trimming left V 2 bases short and J 4 bases short, with 5 bases between. The CDR3 consists of 12 residues. The CDR3 sequence is CASSLLTYGYTF. The CDR3 nucleotides are TGTGCCAGCAGTTTACTTACCTATGGCTACACCTTC.

This clone was detected only once. CDR3: CASSESVLVGYTF. In DNA, the CDR3 is TGTGCCAGCAGTGAATCTGTACTGGTTGGCTACACCTTC. The rearrangement links TRBV2 to TRBJ1-2; D is unresolved. The CDR3 sequence is 13 residues long. The V gene lost 2 bases and the J gene lost 7 bases, with 11 bases spanning the gap. Germline assignment: CDR1 SNHLY and CDR2 FYNNEI.

Worth noting for this clone: At one boundary the junction diverges from the germline segment, which might be a read error. The J gene is TRBJ1-3, the V gene TRBV2, with D perhaps TRBD1 (6 bases). The CDR3 length is 12 residues. Per the germline V gene, CDR1 is SNHLY and CDR2 is FYNNEI. Here the CDR3 reads CASSAGGQREHF. The CDR3, as DNA: TGTGCCAGCAGTGCGGGAGGACAGAGGGAACATTTT.

The rearrangement joins TRBV7-9 to TRBJ2-7; 12 nucleotides agree with TRBD2. The CDR3 covers 15 residues. V was pared by 1 base and J by 4 bases, with 2 bases of the junction left unmatched. Germline lookup yields CDR1 SEHNR and CDR2 FQNEAQ (reference sequence). DNA of the CDR3: TGTGCCAGCAGCTTAGGGACTAGCGGGAAGTACGAGCAGTACTTC. Encoded protein: CASSLGTSGKYEQYF.

The J gene is TRBJ1-1, the V gene TRBV10-3; perhaps TRBD1 as D (5 bases). V lost 8 bases and J lost 1, with 11 bases in between. The germline CDR1 and CDR2 sequences are ENHRY and SYGVKD. There are 13 residues in the CDR3. The CDR3 bases are TGTGCCATCGGGGGAGCAGGGAACACTGAAGCTTTCTTT. Translation: CAIGGAGNTEAFF.

The gene calls are TRBV7-9 and TRBJ1-2, with a tentative D call TRBD1 (5 bases). The germline V gene encodes CDR1 SEHNR and CDR2 FQNEAQ (reference sequence). This CDR3 is built from 13 residues. V lost 0 bases to trimming and J lost 7 bases, with 9 bases between them. CDR3 bases: TGTGCCAGCAGCTTAGCGGGGGATGCTGGCTACACCTTC. Its translation is CASSLAGDAGYTF.

This clone was seen only a few times. V and J are TRBV7-2 and TRBJ1-5; tentatively, D is TRBD1 (5 bases). The CDR3 has 13 amino acids. The germline CDR1 and CDR2 sequences are SGHTA and FQGNSA. V shed 5 bases and J shed 6 bases, with 11 bases lying between them. The CDR3 coding sequence is TGTGCCAGCAGCCGAGGCAGGGCTCAGCCCCAGCATTTT. As protein: CASSRGRAQPQHF.

This clone has only a few counts. J is TRBJ1-4 and V is TRBV7-2; 7 bases agree with TRBD1. Germline-derived CDR1 and CDR2 are SGHTA and FQGNSA. The CDR3 has 15 residues. The V and J ends lost 5 bases and 3 bases, in that order; junction bases with no gene match: 6. CDR3 DNA sequence: TGTGCCAGCAGCCCTAACCAGGGGGCTAATGAAAAACTGTTTTTT. Translated: CASSPNQGANEKLFF.

This chain uses TRBV23-1 with TRBJ2-3, with 9 bases identical to TRBD1. TRBV23-1 is an ORF for which the function is uncertain. This CDR3 has 17 amino acids. The V and J ends lost 0 bases and 2 bases, in that order; junction bases with no gene match: 6. CDR3 protein: CASSQSGGQGYTDTQYF. CDR3 DNA: TGCGCCAGCAGTCAATCGGGGGGACAGGGATACACAGATACGCAGTATTTT.

This clone was recorded at least ten times. This chain connects TRBV11-2 to TRBJ2-3; 13 bases match TRBD2. The ends lost 5 bases at V and 3 bases at J; junction bases unmatched: 14. The length of the CDR3 is 19 residues. CDR1 is SGHAT, CDR2 FQNNGV, per germline. CDR3 sequence: CASSLPLAGTSGATDTQYF. The CDR3 region has the DNA TGTGCCAGCAGCCTACCCCTTGCCGGGACTAGCGGGGCAACAGATACGCAGTATTTT. Full variable domain (outside the CDR3, taken from reference TRBV11-2 and TRBJ2-3): EAGVAQSPRYKIIEKRQSVAFWCNPISGHATLYWYQQILGQGPKLLIQFQNNGVVDDSQLPKDRFSAERLKGVDSTLKIQPAKLEDSAVYLCASSLPLAGTSGATDTQYFGPGTRLTVL.

The chain recombines TRBV7-8 with TRBJ1-2, with D unclear. Trimming cost V 0 bases and J 1 base, with 9 bases left between them. From germline, CDR1 is SGHVS and CDR2 FQNEAQ. The CDR3 loop spans 15 amino acids. CDR3 coding DNA: TGTGCCAGCAGCTTAGCACCGAACGTTAACTATGGCTACACCTTC. It yields the protein CASSLAPNVNYGYTF.

This chain joins TRBV7-9 and TRBJ2-5; maybe TRBD2 (5 bases). Trimming left V 3 bases short and J 5 bases short, with 13 bases between. CDR1 and CDR2 from the germline V gene are SEHNR and FQNEAQ (reference sequence). The CDR3 is 14 residues long. The CDR3: CASSFAGVGETQYF. The CDR3 bases are TGTGCCAGCAGCTTTGCGGGTGTAGGGGAGACCCAGTACTTC.